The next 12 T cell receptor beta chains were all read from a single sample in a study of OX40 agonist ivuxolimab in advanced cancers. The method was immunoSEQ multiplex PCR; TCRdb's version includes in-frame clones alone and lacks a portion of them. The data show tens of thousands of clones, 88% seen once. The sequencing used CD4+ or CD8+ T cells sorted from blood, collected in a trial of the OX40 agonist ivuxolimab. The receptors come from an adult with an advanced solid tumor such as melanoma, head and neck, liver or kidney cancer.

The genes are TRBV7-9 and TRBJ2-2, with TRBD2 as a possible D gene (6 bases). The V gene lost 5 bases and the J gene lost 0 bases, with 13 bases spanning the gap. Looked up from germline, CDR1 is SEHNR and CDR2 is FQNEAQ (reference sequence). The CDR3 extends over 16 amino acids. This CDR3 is CASSPPGLTNTGELFF. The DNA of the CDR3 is TGTGCCAGCAGCCCCCCGGGACTCACGAACACCGGGGAGCTGTTTTTT.

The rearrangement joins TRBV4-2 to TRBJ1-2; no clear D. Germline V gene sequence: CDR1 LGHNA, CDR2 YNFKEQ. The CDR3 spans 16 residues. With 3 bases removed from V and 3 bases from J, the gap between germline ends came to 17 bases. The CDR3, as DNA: TGTGCCAGCAGCCAGGATTTAGGGTTTGTGGACTATGGCTACACCTTC. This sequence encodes CASSQDLGFVDYGYTF.

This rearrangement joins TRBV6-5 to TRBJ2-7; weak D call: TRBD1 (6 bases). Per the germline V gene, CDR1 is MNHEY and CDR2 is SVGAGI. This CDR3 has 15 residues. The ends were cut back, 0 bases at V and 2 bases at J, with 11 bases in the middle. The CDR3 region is CASSYSSGQTYEQYF. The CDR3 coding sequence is TGTGCCAGCAGTTACTCGAGTGGACAGACCTACGAGCAGTACTTC.

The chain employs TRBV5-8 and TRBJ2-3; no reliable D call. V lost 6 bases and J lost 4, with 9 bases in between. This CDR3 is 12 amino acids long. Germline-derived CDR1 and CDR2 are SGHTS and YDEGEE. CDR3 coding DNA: TGTGCCAGCACCCCGGTTTCAGATACGCAGTATTTT. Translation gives CASTPVSDTQYF.

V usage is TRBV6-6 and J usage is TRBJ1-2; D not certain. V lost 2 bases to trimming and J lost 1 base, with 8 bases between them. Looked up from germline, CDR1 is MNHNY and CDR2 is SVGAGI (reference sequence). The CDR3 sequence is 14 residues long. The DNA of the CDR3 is TGTGCCAGCAGTTACAGCCCGGGTAACTATGGCTACACCTTC. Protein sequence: CASSYSPGNYGYTF.

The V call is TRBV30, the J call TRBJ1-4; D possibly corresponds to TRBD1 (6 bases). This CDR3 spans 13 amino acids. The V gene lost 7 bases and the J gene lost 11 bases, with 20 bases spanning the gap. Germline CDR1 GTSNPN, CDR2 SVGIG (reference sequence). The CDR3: CAYRTGQGWKLFF. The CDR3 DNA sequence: TGTGCCTACAGAACAGGGCAAGGGTGGAAACTGTTTTTT.

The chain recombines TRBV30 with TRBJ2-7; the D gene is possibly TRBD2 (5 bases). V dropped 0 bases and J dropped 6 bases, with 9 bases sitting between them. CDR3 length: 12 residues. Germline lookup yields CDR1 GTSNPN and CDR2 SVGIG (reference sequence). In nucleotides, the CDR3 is TGTGCCTGGAGTGTCGGGGTCGGCGAGCAGTACTTC. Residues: CAWSVGVGEQYF. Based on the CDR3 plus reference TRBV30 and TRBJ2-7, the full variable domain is SQTIHQWPATLVQPVGSPLSLECTVEGTSNPNLYWYRQAAGRGLQLLFYSVGIGQISSEVPQNLSASRPQDRQFILSSKKLLLSDSGFYLCAWSVGVGEQYFGPGTRLTVT.

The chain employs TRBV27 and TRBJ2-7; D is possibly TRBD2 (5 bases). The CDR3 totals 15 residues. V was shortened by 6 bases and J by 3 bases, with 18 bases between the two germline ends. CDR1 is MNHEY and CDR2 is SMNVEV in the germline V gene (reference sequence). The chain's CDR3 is CASSLDGNTYYEQYF. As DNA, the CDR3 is TGTGCCAGCAGCCTAGACGGGAACACTTACTACGAGCAGTACTTC.

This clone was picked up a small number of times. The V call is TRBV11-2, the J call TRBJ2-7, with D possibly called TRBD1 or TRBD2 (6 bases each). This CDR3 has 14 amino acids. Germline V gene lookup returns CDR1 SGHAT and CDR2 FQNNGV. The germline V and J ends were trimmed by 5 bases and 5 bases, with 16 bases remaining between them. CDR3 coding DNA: TGTGCCAGCAGCCCCAATCGGGGGCAGCACGAGCAGTACTTC. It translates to CASSPNRGQHEQYF.

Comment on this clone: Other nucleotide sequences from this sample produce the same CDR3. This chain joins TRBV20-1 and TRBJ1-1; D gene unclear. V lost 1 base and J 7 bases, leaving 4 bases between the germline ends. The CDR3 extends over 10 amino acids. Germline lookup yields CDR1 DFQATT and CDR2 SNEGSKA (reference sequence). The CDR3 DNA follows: TGCAGTGCTAGAGTTAGTGAAGCTTTCTTT. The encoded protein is CSARVSEAFF.

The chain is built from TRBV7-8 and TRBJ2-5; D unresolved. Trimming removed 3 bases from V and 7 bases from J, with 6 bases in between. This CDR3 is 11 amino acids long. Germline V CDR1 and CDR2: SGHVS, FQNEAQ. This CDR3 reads CASSFDGTQYF. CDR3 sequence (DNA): TGTGCCAGCAGCTTTGATGGGACCCAGTACTTC.

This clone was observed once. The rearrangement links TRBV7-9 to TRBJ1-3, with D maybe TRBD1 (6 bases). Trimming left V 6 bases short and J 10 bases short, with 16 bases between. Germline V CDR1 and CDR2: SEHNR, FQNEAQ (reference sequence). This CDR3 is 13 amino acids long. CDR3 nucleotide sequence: TGTGCCAGCAGGGGGGGGCCGGCCTGGACCATATATTTT. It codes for CASRGGPAWTIYF. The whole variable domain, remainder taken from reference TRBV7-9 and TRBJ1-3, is DTGVSQNPRHKITKRGQNVTFRCDPISEHNRLYWYRQTLGQGPEFLTYFQNEAQLEKSRLLSDRFSAERPKGSFSTLEIQRTEQGDSAMYLCASRGGPAWTIYFGEGSWLTVV.